This TCR beta chain was retrieved from a study of shared clonotypes between healthy human individuals. Worth noting for this clone: Its target is unknown.

Trimming shortened V by 1 base and J by 7 bases, and 5 bases separated the two germline ends. The CDR3 totals 12 residues. Germline CDR1 SGHNT, CDR2 YENEEA. Assay used: immunoSEQ multiplex PCR; TCRdb lists only in-frame clones, some missing. The data contain approximately 2,000,000 clones, 80% to 95% of them singletons. Study-wide results and limits: When naive CD4 clonotypes were compared across a handful of donors, 5% to 5.5% were shared.

The chain has TRBV11-3 and TRBJ2-1; D not certain. Sequenced sample: naive CD4+ T cells from PBMCs. The subset was: CD45RA+ positively selected. The TCR sequence derives from a man aged 18 to 30 in good health. Some clones in this sample may be carry-over from other donors' samples. CDR3 sequence (DNA): TGTGCCAGCAGCTTAGTCCTTAATGAGCAGTTCTTC. The encoded protein is CASSLVLNEQFF.